These T cell receptor beta chains were read from a single sample in a study of cytomegalovirus exposure and HLA in healthy donors. Sequencing was performed with immunoSEQ multiplex PCR; in TCRdb, only in-frame clones are kept and a portion is missing. The data show over 150,000 clones, 80% to 85% seen once. The material sequenced was PBMCs. The receptor source for this set is a young woman in good health and CMV-seropositive. Both conserved end residues are part of each CDR3. The D gene is left open where the match is weak. Expanded clones get a size class; other rows say once, few or many, or leave the size out.

NA	TRBV13	TRBJ2-7	NA	TGTGCCAGCAGCTCAGACCGGGTCTACTACGAGCAGTACTTC	CASSSDRVYYEQYF
NA	TRBV6-1	TRBJ2-1	NA	TGTGCCAGCAGTGAAGACGGTAGGAGCTCCTACAATGAGCAGTTCTTC	CASSEDGRSSYNEQFF
TRBD1	TRBV5-1	TRBJ1-6	NA	TGCGCCAGCAGCGGTGGACAGGGGGCGACCTATAATTCACCCCTCCACTTT	CASSGGQGATYNSPLHF
TRBD1	TRBV4-3	TRBJ2-1	NA	TGCGCCAGCAGCCAGGACGACAGGGGTGGCAATGAGCAGTTCTTC	CASSQDDRGGNEQFF
TRBD2	TRBV9	TRBJ2-3	NA	TGTGCCAGCAGCGTAGCGACTAGCGGGGGACCGGCGTCGACTACGCAGTATTTT	CASSVATSGGPASTTQYF
NA	TRBV18	TRBJ2-2	NA	TGTGCCAGCTCACCAGTGCGTACCGGGGAGCTGTTTTTT	CASSPVRTGELFF
NA	TRBV6-1	TRBJ2-2	NA	TGTGCCAGCCGTTACACCGGGGAGCTGTTTTTT	CASRYTGELFF
TRBD1	TRBV5-4	TRBJ1-1	NA	TGTGCCAGCAGCCCGACAGGGGTTGGCACTGAAGCTTTCTTT	CASSPTGVGTEAFF
TRBD2	TRBV5-6	TRBJ2-1	NA	TGTGCCAGCAGCCGGGTACCAGCGGGACTAGCGGGGGGGCACAATGAGCAGTTCTTC	CASSRVPAGLAGGHNEQFF
NA	TRBV7-9	TRBJ1-3	NA	TGTGCCAGCAGCCCTGGGGCGATCAGTGGCAACACCATATATTTT	CASSPGAISGNTIYF
NA	TRBV4-1	TRBJ2-5	NA	TGCGCCAGCAGCCCATCCTTCGCTACACGTAGCGGACAAGAGACCCAGTACTTC	CASSPSFATRSGQETQYF
TRBD1	TRBV5-6	TRBJ2-2	NA	TGTGCCAGCAGCTTGGTCAGGGGGCTAGGCGCCGGGGAGCTGTTTTTT	CASSLVRGLGAGELFF
NA	TRBV7-9	TRBJ2-3	NA	TGTGCCAGCAGCTTAGAGGGAGACACAGATACGCAGTATTTT	CASSLEGDTDTQYF
TRBD2	TRBV29-1	TRBJ2-3	few	TGCAGCGTCCGACTAGCGGGGGAGCTAATGACGCAGTATTTT	CSVRLAGELMTQYF
NA	TRBV25-1	TRBJ2-7	NA	TGTGCCAGCAGTGAATATGGGGGCGTAGGAGATTCCGAGCAGTACTTC	CASSEYGGVGDSEQYF
NA	TRBV27	TRBJ1-2	NA	TGTGCCAGCAGGACTGTCCGAATGGGGCGCCCCTATGGCTACACCTTC	CASRTVRMGRPYGYTF
NA	TRBV25-1	TRBJ2-2	NA	TGTGCCAGCAGCCGTCGGGGGGAGCTGTTTTTT	CASSRRGELFF
NA	TRBV19	TRBJ1-1	NA	TGTGCCAGTAGTATAGAGCAGGCACCAGCTTTCTTT	CASSIEQAPAFF
TRBD1	TRBV5-4	TRBJ2-7	NA	TGTGCCAGCAGCTTGGCGACGGGGACAGGGGTAACCTACGAGCAGTACTTC	CASSLATGTGVTYEQYF
TRBD1	TRBV4-1	TRBJ1-2	few	TGCGCCAGCAGCCTACGGACAGGCTCTCGCTATGGCTACACCTTC	CASSLRTGSRYGYTF
NA	TRBV9	TRBJ2-1	NA	TGTGCCAGCAGCGGGGCCAAGCAGTTCTTC	CASSGAKQFF
NA	TRBV4-1	TRBJ1-3	NA	TGCGCCAGCAGCCATCCGCGATCTGGAAACACCATATATTTT	CASSHPRSGNTIYF
TRBD1	TRBV4-1	TRBJ2-1	NA	TGCGCCAGCAGCCAGGAAGCACAGGGGAATGAGCAGTTCTTC	CASSQEAQGNEQFF
TRBD1	TRBV19	TRBJ2-7	once	TGTGCCAGTAGCACCCGACAGGGTTCCTACGAGCAGTACTTC	CASSTRQGSYEQYF
NA	TRBV2	TRBJ2-7	few	TGTGCCAGCAGTGTGACAGGCGTGAGCTACGAGCAGTACTTC	CASSVTGVSYEQYF
TRBD2	TRBV7-2	TRBJ2-1	NA	TGTGCCAGCAGCTATAGCGGGGGGGCTACAAATGAGCAGTTCTTC	CASSYSGGATNEQFF
TRBD1	TRBV6-6	TRBJ2-5	NA	TGTGCCAGCAGTTACAGGGACAGGGAAGAGACCCAGTACTTC	CASSYRDREETQYF
NA	TRBV13	TRBJ2-3	NA	TGTGCCAGCAGATATGCCGGGACTAGCACAGATACGCAGTATTTT	CASRYAGTSTDTQYF
NA	TRBV14	TRBJ1-3	NA	TGTGCCAGCAGCCAAGATCGGCCAGGGTCTGGAAACACCATATATTTT	CASSQDRPGSGNTIYF
NA	TRBV13	TRBJ2-2	NA	TGTGCCAGCAGCTTAGGCGTTAACACCGGGGAGCTGTTTTTT	CASSLGVNTGELFF
NA	TRBV11-2	TRBJ1-2	NA	TGTGCCAGCAGCGCCGGACACCTTAACTATGGCTACACCTTC	CASSAGHLNYGYTF
TRBD1	TRBV18	TRBJ2-7	few	TGTGCCAGCTCTGGGACAGTTTCCTACGAGCAGTACTTC	CASSGTVSYEQYF
NA	TRBV11-3	TRBJ2-7	NA	TGTGCCAGCAGCTTACGGCGGGGGCCGTCCTACGAGCAGTACTTC	CASSLRRGPSYEQYF
NA	TRBV29-1	TRBJ1-4	NA	TGCAGCGTCAAAGTCGGAGGGAATGAAAAACTGTTTTTT	CSVKVGGNEKLFF
NA	TRBV19	TRBJ1-2	once	TGTGCCAGTAGTCCGATTCCTGCGGATGGCTACACCTTC	CASSPIPADGYTF
TRBD2	TRBV5-1	TRBJ2-1	NA	TGCGCCAGCAGCCCGGGACTAGCCATCGAGCAGTTCTTC	CASSPGLAIEQFF
NA	TRBV19	TRBJ2-1	once	TGTGCCAGTATTGGCAGCTCCTACAATGAGCAGTTCTTC	CASIGSSYNEQFF
TRBD1	TRBV9	TRBJ2-3	NA	TGTGCCAGCAGCACTTACCGGGACAGCCTATCGGATACGCAGTATTTT	CASSTYRDSLSDTQYF
NA	TRBV20-1	TRBJ1-1	NA	TGCAGCGACTCTGAAGCTTTCTTT	CSDSEAFF